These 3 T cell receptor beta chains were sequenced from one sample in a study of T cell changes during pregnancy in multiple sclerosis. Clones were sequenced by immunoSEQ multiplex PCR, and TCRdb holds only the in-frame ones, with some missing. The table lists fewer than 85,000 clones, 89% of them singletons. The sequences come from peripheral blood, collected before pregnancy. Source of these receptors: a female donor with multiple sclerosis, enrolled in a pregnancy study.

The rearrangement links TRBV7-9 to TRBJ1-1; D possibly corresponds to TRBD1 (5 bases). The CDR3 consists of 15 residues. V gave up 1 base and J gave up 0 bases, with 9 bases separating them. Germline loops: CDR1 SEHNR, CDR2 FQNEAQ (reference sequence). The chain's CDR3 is CASSLEVGVNTEAFF. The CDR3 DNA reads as TGTGCCAGCAGCTTAGAGGTAGGGGTGAACACTGAAGCTTTCTTT.

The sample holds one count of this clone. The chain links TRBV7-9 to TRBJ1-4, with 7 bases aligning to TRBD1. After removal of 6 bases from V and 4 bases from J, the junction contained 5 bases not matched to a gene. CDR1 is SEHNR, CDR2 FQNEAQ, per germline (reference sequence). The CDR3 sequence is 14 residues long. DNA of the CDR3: TGTGCCAGCAGTACAGGGGCTCTTAATGAAAAACTGTTTTTT. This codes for CASSTGALNEKLFF.

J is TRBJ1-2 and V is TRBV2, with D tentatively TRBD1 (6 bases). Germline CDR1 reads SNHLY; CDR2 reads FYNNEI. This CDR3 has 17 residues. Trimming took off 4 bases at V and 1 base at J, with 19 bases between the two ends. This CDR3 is CASSVERRDTRNYGYTF. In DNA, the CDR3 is TGTGCCAGCAGTGTGGAACGCCGGGACACCCGTAACTATGGCTACACCTTC.